The clone carrying this T cell receptor (beta chain) has ten or more counts. Its antigen is currently unknown. For TCR beta, libraries came from iRepertoire HTBI primers and Arm-PCR of CDR3 regions. TCRdb itself ran the multiplex PCR reads through MiXCR, one entry per CDR3 protein. Of a few hundred thousand distinct CDR3 sequences listed, 15% to 20% are singletons. The data were taken from a study of regulatory T cells in long-lasting Graves disease. Whole-study findings and limits: Small sample size may have lowered accuracy.

Documented time point: newly diagnosed GD, antithyroid drugs for less than 3 months. RNA from PBMCs was the source of the TCR library. This same sample was also part of a study on T cells in Graves' hyperthyroidism and ophthalmopathy. That paper adds: Patients showing uncontrolled infection, other autoimmune disease, pregnancy or lactation were ineligible. The HTBI set primed first-round TCR CDR3 RT-PCR.

This TCR was sampled from a woman younger than 45 with Graves disease. The input for sequencing was peripheral blood mononuclear cells (PBMCs), taken at new diagnosis, from a patient treated with antithyroid drugs.

In DNA, the CDR3 is TGCAGCGTTGAACTAGCGGGGCCCTACTACGAGCAGTACTTC. This codes for CSVELAGPYYEQYF. The chain has TRBV29-1 and TRBJ2-7; TRBD2 matches at 9 bases. Germline-derived CDR1 and CDR2 are SQVTM and ANQGSEA. The V segment lost 2 bases and the J segment 3 bases; nucleotides outside the gene matches: 5. CDR3 size: 14 residues.